This is a list of T cell receptor beta chains from one sample in a study of CD8+CD57+ T cells in acquired aplastic anemia. MiXCR, applied by TCRdb to the reads, yields one record per CDR3 protein. Of about 160,000 distinct CDR3 sequences listed, about 64% are singletons. Material: sorted CD4+, CD8+, or CD8+CD57+ T cells (not recorded which) from PBMCs. Receptor source: a human donor with aplastic anemia. CDR3s include the opening cysteine and the closing phenylalanine or tryptophan. The order of the fields is D gene, clone size, J gene, V gene, CDR3 protein, CDR3 DNA. The D gene is left open where the match is weak. Clone sizes are given selectively: once, few, many, or a class where the clone is expanded.

D: .
size: .
J: TRBJ1-5
V: TRBV19
CDR3: CATSAANSNQPQHF
DNA: TGTGCCACCAGCGCAGCTAATAGCAATCAGCCCCAGCATTTT

D: .
size: once
J: TRBJ2-7
V: TRBV7-9
CDR3: CASSEQTPYEQYF
DNA: TGTGCCAGCAGTGAACAGACACCCTACGAGCAGTACTTC

D: TRBD2
size: .
J: TRBJ2-3
V: TRBV4-2
CDR3: CASSQFVGGSTDTQYF
DNA: TGTGCCAGCAGCCAATTCGTGGGGGGGAGTACAGATACGCAGTATTTT

D: TRBD1
size: once
J: TRBJ1-1
V: TRBV19
CDR3: CASMKNRGEKAFF
DNA: TGTGCCAGTATGAAAAACAGGGGAGAGAAAGCTTTCTTT

D: TRBD1
size: few
J: TRBJ2-5
V: TRBV12-3/TRBV12-4
CDR3: CAGSLRRGQGEETQYF
DNA: TGTGCCGGCAGTTTGAGAAGGGGACAGGGGGAAGAGACCCAGTACTTC

D: TRBD1
size: .
J: TRBJ1-2
V: TRBV12-3/TRBV12-4
CDR3: CASRPSGGYYGYTF
DNA: TGTGCCAGCAGACCCTCAGGGGGCTACTATGGCTACACCTTC

D: .
size: few
J: TRBJ1-6
V: TRBV7-9
CDR3: CASSLVAGVNSPLHF
DNA: TGTGCCAGCAGCTTAGTCGCAGGGGTAAATTCACCCCTCCACTTT

D: .
size: .
J: TRBJ1-4
V: TRBV15
CDR3: CATSRDWAVRGEKLFF
DNA: TGTGCCACCAGCAGAGATTGGGCCGTACGCGGTGAAAAACTGTTTTTT

D: TRBD1
size: .
J: TRBJ1-1
V: TRBV5-4
CDR3: CASSLEGQGRRNTEAFF
DNA: TGTGCCAGCAGCTTGGAAGGACAGGGGAGACGGAACACTGAAGCTTTCTTT

D: .
size: .
J: TRBJ2-7
V: TRBV19
CDR3: CASASGRMDYEQYF
DNA: TGTGCCAGCGCTTCGGGACGGATGGACTACGAGCAGTACTTC

D: TRBD2
size: once
J: TRBJ2-1
V: TRBV15
CDR3: CATSRDGTSAVGGNEQFF
DNA: TGTGCCACCAGCAGAGATGGGACTAGCGCTGTTGGTGGCAATGAGCAGTTCTTC

D: TRBD1
size: once
J: TRBJ1-1
V: TRBV20-1
CDR3: CSARVPDRDTEAFF
DNA: TGCAGTGCTAGAGTACCTGACAGGGACACTGAAGCTTTCTTT

D: .
size: .
J: TRBJ2-7
V: TRBV15
CDR3: CATSRDRAALEQYF
DNA: TGTGCCACCAGCAGAGATCGAGCGGCTCTCGAGCAGTACTTC

D: .
size: many
J: TRBJ2-7
V: TRBV24-1
CDR3: CATSDLSPYEQYF
DNA: TGTGCCACCAGTGATTTGAGCCCCTACGAGCAGTACTTC